This section outlines one TCR beta chain sequence together with its context. This record belongs to a study of blood T cell repertoires in COVID-19. Study-level background: The United States, Italy and Spain provided the acute and convalescent COVID-19 samples.

As processed by the authors: Estimation of nucleated cell counts was performed using reference gene primer amplification. This table comes from immunoSEQ multiplex PCR, and its TCRdb copy is limited to in-frame clones, with some not included. Clone size and the V and J calls come from that table; the DNA yielded D and trimming. This table holds about 23,000 clones, more than 80% found once. Germline V gene lookup returns CDR1 LGHNA and CDR2 YNFKEQ. The V end lost 0 bases, the J end lost 4 bases, and 12 bases lay between the germline ends. This CDR3 region has 16 residues. The source is a woman aged 80 or over with active or convalescent COVID-19. The V gene is TRBV4-2, the J gene TRBJ1-4, with D possibly being TRBD1 (5 bases). The sample comprised peripheral blood. CDR3 nucleotides: TGTGCCAGCAGCCAAGATCGATTTCAGGGTAATGAAAAACTGTTTTTT. Amino acid sequence: CASSQDRFQGNEKLFF.